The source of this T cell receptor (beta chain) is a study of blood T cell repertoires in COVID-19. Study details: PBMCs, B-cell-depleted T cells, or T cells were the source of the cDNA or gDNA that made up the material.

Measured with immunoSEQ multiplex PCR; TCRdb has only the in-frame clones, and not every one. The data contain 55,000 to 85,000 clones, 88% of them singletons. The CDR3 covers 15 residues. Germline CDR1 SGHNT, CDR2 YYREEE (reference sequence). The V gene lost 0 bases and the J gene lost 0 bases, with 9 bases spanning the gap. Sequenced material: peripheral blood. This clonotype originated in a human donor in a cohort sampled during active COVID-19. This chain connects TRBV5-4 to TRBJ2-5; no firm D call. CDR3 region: CASSLASGHQETQYF. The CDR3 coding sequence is TGTGCCAGCAGCTTGGCGTCAGGCCACCAAGAGACCCAGTACTTC.